A selection of T cell receptor beta chains follows, all from one sample in a study of blood T cells in healthy people across ages. One entry per CDR3 protein results from TCRdb running MiXCR on the 5' RACE reads. The sample includes approximately 850,000 distinct CDR3 sequences, 58% of them seen just once. Sequencing was carried out using blood. The receptors come from a man aged 25 to 40 in good health. CDR3s include the opening cysteine and the closing phenylalanine or tryptophan. Fields, in order: J gene, V gene, D gene, clone size, CDR3 protein, CDR3 DNA. The D gene is left open where the match is weak. Size values are once, few and many counts, or a class for expanded clones, and some rows have none.

j_gene: TRBJ2-7
v_gene: TRBV12-3/TRBV12-4
d_gene: TRBD2
abundance: few
CDR3aa: CASSLSPTSEPYEQYF
CDR3nt: TGTGCCAGCAGTTTATCTCCGACTAGCGAGCCCTACGAGCAGTACTTC

j_gene: TRBJ1-1
v_gene: TRBV19
d_gene: TRBD1
abundance: -
CDR3aa: CVSKIDRGNTEAFF
CDR3nt: TGTGTCAGCAAAATCGACAGGGGAAACACTGAAGCTTTCTTT

j_gene: TRBJ2-7
v_gene: TRBV20-1
d_gene: -
abundance: few
CDR3aa: CSAFSGAVEQYF
CDR3nt: TGCAGTGCTTTCTCAGGGGCGGTCGAGCAGTACTTC

j_gene: TRBJ1-6
v_gene: TRBV6-6
d_gene: -
abundance: few
CDR3aa: CASSRGQFYNSPLHF
CDR3nt: TGTGCCAGCAGCCGTGGACAGTTTTATAATTCACCCCTCCACTTT

j_gene: TRBJ2-7
v_gene: TRBV5-1
d_gene: -
abundance: few
CDR3aa: CASSLGTDNYEQYF
CDR3nt: TGCGCCAGCAGCTTGGGGACGGACAACTACGAGCAGTACTTC

j_gene: TRBJ2-7
v_gene: TRBV7-2
d_gene: -
abundance: -
CDR3aa: CASSSPSEGWGEQYF
CDR3nt: TGTGCCAGCAGCTCTCCCTCGGAGGGATGGGGCGAGCAGTACTTC

j_gene: TRBJ2-1
v_gene: TRBV4-1
d_gene: -
abundance: -
CDR3aa: CASSPNSATNEQFF
CDR3nt: TGCGCCAGCAGCCCAAACTCAGCTACCAATGAGCAGTTCTTC

j_gene: TRBJ2-1
v_gene: TRBV5-1
d_gene: TRBD1
abundance: few
CDR3aa: CASQGGPHNEQFF
CDR3nt: TGCGCCTCACAGGGGGGTCCCCACAATGAGCAGTTCTTC

j_gene: TRBJ2-5
v_gene: TRBV2
d_gene: -
abundance: -
CDR3aa: CASKEDKEHKWETQYF
CDR3nt: TGTGCCAGCAAAGAGGACAAGGAACACAAGTGGGAGACCCAGTACTTC

j_gene: TRBJ2-7
v_gene: TRBV18
d_gene: -
abundance: -
CDR3aa: CASSPGGLLSSPYEQYF
CDR3nt: TGTGCCAGCTCACCGGGAGGTTTGTTGTCATCGCCCTACGAGCAGTACTTC

j_gene: TRBJ2-3
v_gene: TRBV7-2
d_gene: TRBD2
abundance: -
CDR3aa: CASSQSGLAGEADTQYF
CDR3nt: TGTGCCAGCAGCCAATCTGGACTAGCGGGAGAGGCGGATACGCAGTATTTT

j_gene: TRBJ2-5
v_gene: TRBV7-8
d_gene: -
abundance: few
CDR3aa: CASSPREGEETQYF
CDR3nt: TGTGCCAGCAGCCCTCGCGAGGGCGAAGAGACCCAGTACTTC

j_gene: TRBJ1-6
v_gene: TRBV2
d_gene: -
abundance: -
CDR3aa: CASGVDGHNSPLHF
CDR3nt: TGTGCCAGCGGCGTGGATGGTCATAATTCACCCCTCCACTTT

j_gene: TRBJ2-3
v_gene: TRBV30
d_gene: TRBD2
abundance: -
CDR3aa: CAGTEAGGTDTQYF
CDR3nt: TGTGCCGGTACTGAAGCGGGGGGGACAGATACGCAGTATTTT

j_gene: TRBJ2-6
v_gene: TRBV5-6
d_gene: TRBD2
abundance: -
CDR3aa: CASSGTSGSGTGANVLTF
CDR3nt: TGTGCCAGCAGCGGGACTAGCGGGAGTGGGACTGGGGCCAACGTCCTGACTTTC

j_gene: TRBJ2-1
v_gene: TRBV14
d_gene: TRBD2
abundance: -
CDR3aa: CASSQAPPASGREQFF
CDR3nt: TGTGCCAGCAGCCAAGCCCCTCCTGCTAGCGGGAGGGAGCAGTTCTTC

j_gene: TRBJ2-4
v_gene: TRBV12-3/TRBV12-4
d_gene: TRBD2
abundance: few
CDR3aa: CASSPYSGRAYDVTKNIQYF
CDR3nt: TGTGCCAGCAGTCCCTATAGCGGGAGGGCTTACGATGTGACCAAAAACATTCAGTACTTC

j_gene: TRBJ2-2
v_gene: TRBV24-1
d_gene: TRBD2
abundance: -
CDR3aa: CATSEPGLAGVNTGELFF
CDR3nt: TGTGCCACCAGTGAACCGGGACTAGCGGGAGTAAACACCGGGGAGCTGTTTTTT

j_gene: TRBJ2-7
v_gene: TRBV19
d_gene: TRBD1
abundance: -
CDR3aa: CASSTDRDRESYEQYF
CDR3nt: TGTGCCAGTAGTACAGACCGGGACAGGGAATCCTACGAGCAGTACTTC

j_gene: TRBJ2-7
v_gene: TRBV25-1
d_gene: -
abundance: few
CDR3aa: CASSESGGTTYEQYF
CDR3nt: TGTGCCAGCAGTGAATCGGGCGGGACCACCTACGAGCAGTACTTC

j_gene: TRBJ2-7
v_gene: TRBV5-4
d_gene: TRBD2
abundance: -
CDR3aa: CATREGLGAYEQYF
CDR3nt: TGTGCCACTAGGGAGGGGCTGGGGGCCTACGAGCAGTACTTC

j_gene: TRBJ2-1
v_gene: TRBV4-3
d_gene: TRBD2
abundance: few
CDR3aa: CASSQNLAVAYNEQFF
CDR3nt: TGCGCCAGCAGCCAGAACCTAGCGGTGGCCTACAATGAGCAGTTCTTC

j_gene: TRBJ2-5
v_gene: TRBV12-3/TRBV12-4
d_gene: -
abundance: once
CDR3aa: CASSPAIVGETQYF
CDR3nt: TGTGCCAGCAGTCCCGCGATCGTCGGGGAGACCCAGTACTTC

j_gene: TRBJ2-7
v_gene: TRBV20-1
d_gene: -
abundance: once
CDR3aa: CSAPTRFSSSYEQYF
CDR3nt: TGCAGTGCGCCGACTAGGTTCTCGTCTTCCTACGAGCAGTACTTC

j_gene: TRBJ2-1
v_gene: TRBV20-1
d_gene: -
abundance: -
CDR3aa: CSAWASRRRKTQFF
CDR3nt: TGCAGTGCTTGGGCCTCTAGGCGAAGAAAGACCCAGTTCTTC

j_gene: TRBJ2-1
v_gene: TRBV5-1
d_gene: -
abundance: -
CDR3aa: CASSPNGPPYNEQFF
CDR3nt: TGCGCCAGCAGCCCGAACGGCCCCCCCTACAATGAGCAGTTCTTC

j_gene: TRBJ2-1
v_gene: TRBV20-1
d_gene: TRBD1
abundance: -
CDR3aa: CSARGTGSLFF
CDR3nt: TGCAGTGCTAGAGGGACAGGGTCGTTGTTCTTC

j_gene: TRBJ2-7
v_gene: TRBV29-1
d_gene: -
abundance: -
CDR3aa: CSVEDRGRSGSYEQYF
CDR3nt: TGCAGCGTTGAAGACCGAGGACGTTCGGGGAGCTACGAGCAGTACTTC

j_gene: TRBJ2-7
v_gene: TRBV13
d_gene: -
abundance: -
CDR3aa: CASSLALQGSYEQYF
CDR3nt: TGTGCCAGCAGCTTAGCCCTCCAGGGATCCTACGAGCAGTACTTC

j_gene: TRBJ2-1
v_gene: TRBV7-2
d_gene: -
abundance: -
CDR3aa: CASSLVRSTEQFF
CDR3nt: TGTGCCAGCAGCTTAGTCCGCTCTACGGAGCAGTTCTTC

j_gene: TRBJ2-5
v_gene: TRBV20-1
d_gene: -
abundance: -
CDR3aa: CSARKAQETQYF
CDR3nt: TGCAGTGCTAGGAAGGCCCAAGAGACCCAGTACTTC

j_gene: TRBJ2-5
v_gene: TRBV6-2/TRBV6-3
d_gene: TRBD2
abundance: -
CDR3aa: CASKRGETQYF
CDR3nt: TGTGCCAGCAAGCGGGGAGAGACCCAGTACTTC

j_gene: TRBJ2-7
v_gene: TRBV28
d_gene: TRBD1
abundance: -
CDR3aa: CASGQGYYEQYF
CDR3nt: TGTGCCAGCGGACAGGGATACTACGAGCAGTACTTC

j_gene: TRBJ1-6
v_gene: TRBV30
d_gene: -
abundance: -
CDR3aa: CAWSPEQYNSPLHF
CDR3nt: TGTGCCTGGAGTCCCGAACAGTATAATTCACCCCTCCACTTT

j_gene: TRBJ2-5
v_gene: TRBV3-1
d_gene: -
abundance: -
CDR3aa: CASSQGRSGTEETQYF
CDR3nt: TGTGCCAGCAGCCAAGGACGTTCGGGTACCGAAGAGACCCAGTACTTC

j_gene: TRBJ2-1
v_gene: TRBV9
d_gene: -
abundance: -
CDR3aa: CASSVFEKLTTHNEQFF
CDR3nt: TGTGCCAGCAGCGTATTTGAGAAGCTGACCACACACAATGAGCAGTTCTTC